The rows below give T cell receptor beta chains drawn from one sample of a study of blood T cell repertoires in COVID-19. Generated by immunoSEQ multiplex PCR, the TCRdb table keeps only in-frame clones and is missing some. The data contain 200,000 to 250,000 clones, around 84% of them singletons. Sequencing input: PBMCs or T cells enriched from blood (not recorded which). Source of these receptors: a woman in her 40s who had recovered from COVID-19. Each CDR3 is given with its conserved first and last residue. Fields, in order: J gene, clone size, D gene, V gene, CDR3 protein, CDR3 DNA. D genes are given only for firm matches. Clone size is given for some rows only: seen once, a few or many times, or a class if the clone is expanded.

>TRBJ1-1|-|TRBD1|TRBV28
CASSSGTGDLF
TGTGCCAGCAGTTCCGGGACAGGGGACCTTTTT
>TRBJ2-5|-|TRBD1|TRBV30
CAWGGTGQETQYF
TGTGCCTGGGGGGGGACAGGTCAAGAGACCCAGTACTTC
>TRBJ2-7|-|TRBD1|TRBV27
CASSPWTGGSYEQYF
TGTGCCAGCAGTCCCTGGACAGGGGGGAGCTACGAGCAGTACTTC
>TRBJ1-2|-|TRBD1|TRBV12-3/TRBV12-4
CASSFDRGYGYTF
TGTGCCAGCAGTTTTGACAGGGGCTATGGCTACACCTTC
>TRBJ1-1|-|-|TRBV10-3
CAIIRHPGDTEAFF
TGTGCCATCATAAGACACCCGGGGGACACTGAAGCTTTCTTT
>TRBJ1-4|-|-|TRBV25-1
CASSEGTGSSWIEKLFF
TGTGCCAGCAGCGAGGGTACGGGTAGTAGTTGGATTGAAAAACTGTTTTTT
>TRBJ1-5|-|-|TRBV10-3
CAISDLGTTNQPQHF
TGTGCCATCAGTGATTTAGGGACAACCAATCAGCCCCAGCATTTT
>TRBJ2-5|once|-|TRBV2
CASRTVPGETQYF
TGTGCCAGCAGGACAGTTCCAGGAGAGACCCAGTACTTC
>TRBJ1-5|-|-|TRBV20-1
CSASTSGLGQPQHF
TGCAGTGCTAGTACGTCAGGGCTGGGTCAGCCCCAGCATTTT
>TRBJ2-1|once|TRBD1|TRBV24-1
CATSPSGGFYNEQFF
TGTGCCACCAGTCCCTCAGGGGGATTCTACAATGAGCAGTTCTTC
>TRBJ2-1|few|TRBD2|TRBV4-1
CASSPRTSGRNNEQFF
TGCGCCAGCAGCCCGCGGACTAGCGGGAGGAACAATGAGCAGTTCTTC
>TRBJ2-1|once|TRBD2|TRBV4-1
CASRSPTSGRWEQFF
TGCGCCAGCCGATCCCCGACTAGCGGGAGATGGGAGCAGTTCTTC
>TRBJ1-6|-|TRBD1|TRBV5-5
CASRLTGESPLHF
TGTGCCAGCAGGTTGACAGGGGAGTCACCCCTCCACTTT
>TRBJ1-6|-|-|TRBV5-4
CASSLFGEWSPLHF
TGTGCCAGCAGCTTGTTCGGGGAGTGGTCACCCCTCCACTTT
>TRBJ1-5|-|TRBD1|TRBV5-6
CASSPAGGGNQPQHF
TGTGCCAGCAGCCCGGCAGGGGGCGGTAATCAGCCCCAGCATTTT
>TRBJ2-2|-|TRBD2|TRBV24-1
CATASGRAGELFF
TGTGCCACGGCTAGCGGGAGGGCCGGGGAGCTGTTTTTT
>TRBJ1-2|few|-|TRBV10-3
CAICPGGGYGYTF
TGTGCCATCTGTCCGGGAGGGGGCTATGGCTACACCTTC
>TRBJ1-1|once|-|TRBV9
CASSVGTLNTEAFF
TGTGCCAGCAGCGTCGGGACACTGAACACTGAAGCTTTCTTT
>TRBJ2-1|-|TRBD2|TRBV27
CASTLRGGNEQFF
TGTGCCAGCACCCTACGGGGGGGCAATGAGCAGTTCTTC
>TRBJ1-2|many|-|TRBV19
CAISDWNYGYTF
TGTGCCATCTCCGACTGGAACTATGGCTACACCTTC
>TRBJ2-1|-|-|TRBV10-3
CAIRGTSRSSYNEQFF
TGTGCCATCAGGGGCACTAGCCGAAGCTCCTACAATGAGCAGTTCTTC
>TRBJ1-2|once|-|TRBV27
CASRPMGLDYGYTF
TGTGCCAGCAGACCGATGGGGCTGGACTATGGCTACACCTTC
>TRBJ2-3|-|TRBD2|TRBV4-2
CASSQAPGLAGGTDTQYF
TGTGCCAGCAGCCAAGCCCCTGGACTAGCGGGAGGGACAGATACGCAGTATTTT
>TRBJ2-5|-|-|TRBV18
CASSPSQYQETQYF
TGTGCCAGCTCACCCTCGCAGTACCAAGAGACCCAGTACTTC
>TRBJ2-2|-|-|TRBV29-1
CSVRQGRTGELFF
TGCAGCGTTAGGCAGGGAAGGACCGGGGAGCTGTTTTTT
>TRBJ1-1|-|-|TRBV5-6
CASSNYRAGTEAFF
TGTGCCAGCAGCAACTACCGGGCGGGCACTGAAGCTTTCTTT
>TRBJ2-6|-|-|TRBV19
CASSENTGANVLTF
TGTGCCAGTAGTGAGAATACTGGGGCCAACGTCCTGACTTTC
>TRBJ1-1|few|-|TRBV5-1
CASSLDREAFF
TGCGCCAGCAGCTTGGACAGGGAAGCTTTCTTT
>TRBJ1-5|-|-|TRBV3-1/TRBV3-2
CASSPRAGNQPQHF
TGTGCCAGCAGCCCCAGGGCAGGCAATCAGCCCCAGCATTTT
>TRBJ2-3|-|-|TRBV7-2
CASSPAGATDTQYF
TGTGCCAGCAGCCCAGCGGGTGCCACAGATACGCAGTATTTT
>TRBJ2-7|-|TRBD2|TRBV5-1
CASSSLTSGSSYEQYF
TGCGCCAGCAGCTCCCTTACTAGCGGCAGCTCCTACGAGCAGTACTTC
>TRBJ1-5|-|TRBD1|TRBV2
CASSEGQFNQPQHF
TGTGCCAGCAGTGAGGGACAGTTCAATCAGCCCCAGCATTTT
>TRBJ2-7|few|TRBD2|TRBV7-9
CASSSAGGYEQYF
TGTGCCAGCAGCTCAGCGGGAGGGTACGAGCAGTACTTC
>TRBJ2-3|-|TRBD2|TRBV9
CASSERTSGRDTQYF
TGTGCCAGCAGCGAAAGGACTAGCGGGAGGGATACGCAGTATTTT